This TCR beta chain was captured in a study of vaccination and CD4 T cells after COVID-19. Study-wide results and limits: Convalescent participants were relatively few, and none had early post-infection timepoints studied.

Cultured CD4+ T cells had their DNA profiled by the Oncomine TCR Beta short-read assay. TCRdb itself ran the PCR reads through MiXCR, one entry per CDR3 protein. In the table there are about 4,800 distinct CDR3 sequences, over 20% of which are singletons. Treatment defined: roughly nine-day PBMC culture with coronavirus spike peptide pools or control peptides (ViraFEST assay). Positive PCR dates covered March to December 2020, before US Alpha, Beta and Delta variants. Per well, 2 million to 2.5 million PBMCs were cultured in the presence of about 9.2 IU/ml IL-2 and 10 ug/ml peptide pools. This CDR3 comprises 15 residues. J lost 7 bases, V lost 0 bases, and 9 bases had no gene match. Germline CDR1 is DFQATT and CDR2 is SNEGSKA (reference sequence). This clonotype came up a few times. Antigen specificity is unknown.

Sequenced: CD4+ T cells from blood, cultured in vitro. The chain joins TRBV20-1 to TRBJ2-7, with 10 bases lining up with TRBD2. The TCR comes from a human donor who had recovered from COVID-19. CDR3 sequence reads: CSARDRSGGAGEQYF. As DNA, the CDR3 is TGCAGTGCTAGAGATCGAAGCGGGGGGGCGGGAGAGCAGTACTTC.